This paragraph covers one TCR beta chain sequence. The sample is drawn from a study of blood T cell repertoires in COVID-19. For the study at large: Acute and convalescent COVID-19 samples came from the United States, Italy and Spain.

Some clones are missing from TCRdb's copy, which holds only in-frame ones; the method was immunoSEQ multiplex PCR. The sample lists around 250,000 clones, around 84% occurring once. V was clipped by 3 bases and J by 6 bases, with 14 bases between them. The CDR3 runs to 14 residues. Germline V CDR1 and CDR2: LNHDA, SQIVND (reference sequence). The specimen sequenced was PBMCs or T cells enriched from blood (not recorded which). The TCR originated in a woman aged 45-65 years who had been exposed to COVID-19. The rearrangement joins TRBV19 to TRBJ1-1; D is unclear. The CDR3 reads CASSIRGIIPEAFF. The CDR3 region has the DNA TGTGCCAGTAGTATCCGCGGTATAATCCCTGAAGCTTTCTTT.